This TCR beta chain was documented in a study of Ad26.COV2.S vaccination and SARS-CoV-2 variants. About the study: Once or twice, 56 days apart, Ad26.COV2.S was delivered intramuscularly. Study results and caveats: Ad26.COV2.S recipients had broader spike-specific TCRs (P = 0.0014). Substantial response breadth was reportedly seen for spike-specific CD8+ and CD4+ T cells after vaccination.

Profiled with immunoSEQ multiplex PCR; TCRdb holds only in-frame clones, not every one. Of some 320,000 clones in the sample, 85% were seen once. This CDR3 has 14 residues. Germline V gene data show CDR1 as SNHLY and CDR2 as FYNNEI. V was clipped by 5 bases and J by 14 bases, with 22 bases between them. Documented treatment: about 20 received Ad26.COV2.S at low or high dose, single or two shots; roughly 5 received placebo; per-sample allocation not given. Vaccine and placebo recipients were sampled on day 63 after the first injection. Whoever gave the sample was an adult aged 18-55 years in Boston. As for this clone: No antigen is known for it.

Here the sequenced sample was peripheral blood, taken in a trial of Ad26.COV2.S vaccine versus placebo. This sequence originates from a person aged 18-65 years who received the Ad26.COV2.S COVID-19 vaccine or a placebo. The chain combines TRBV2 with TRBJ2-1, with TRBD1 as a possible D gene (6 bases). CDR3 nucleotides: TGTGCCAGCAGTCAACAGGGATCCTCAACCCCGGAGTTCTTC. As protein: CASSQQGSSTPEFF.